This entry lists 10 T cell receptor beta chains sequenced from one sample in a study of cytomegalovirus exposure and HLA in healthy donors (dated by TCRdb to 2016 to 2017). To prepare the library, the immunoSEQ multiplex PCR assay was applied. A mixture of 60 forward primers for TCR Vbeta segments and 13 reverse primers for TCR Jbeta segments was used in the multiplex PCR. TCRdb holds this immuneACCESS table with in-frame rearrangements only. Some clones are missing; in checked studies, unresolved V genes explain under half, and the rest has no known cause. Recorded for this sample are 130,000 to 150,000 clones; around 80% of them occurred a single time. Nearly 7% of the sample comes from the top ten. Sequencing was carried out using PBMCs. The receptors were gathered from a man between 40 and 49 years old in good health and CMV-seropositive.

The chain is built from TRBV5-1 and TRBJ2-1; 8 bases match TRBD2. After removal of 1 base from V and 5 bases from J, the junction contained 11 bases not matched to a gene. There are 17 residues in the CDR3. Germline V CDR1 and CDR2: SGHRS, YFSETQ. CDR3 coding DNA: TGCGCCAGCAGCTTGTGGCGGGGGGTCGGGTTTCACAATGAGCAGTTCTTC. Amino acid sequence: CASSLWRGVGFHNEQFF.

The V call is TRBV10-2, the J call TRBJ1-1; D perhaps matches TRBD1 (6 bases). V lost 6 bases, J lost 0 bases, and 14 bases lay in between. The CDR3 length is 15 residues. Germline CDR1 reads WSHSY; CDR2 reads SAAADI. The CDR3 protein is CASRDEGQLNTEAFF. CDR3 nucleotide sequence: TGCGCCAGCAGGGACGAAGGACAGTTGAACACTGAAGCTTTCTTT.

The chain carries TRBV2 and TRBJ2-1, with 11 bases lining up with TRBD2. The CDR3 consists of 16 residues. V shed 6 bases, J shed 2 bases, and the junction held 6 bases outside the gene matches. The germline V gene has CDR1 SNHLY and CDR2 FYNNEI. CDR3 sequence reads: CASRETSGTAYNEQFF. Written as DNA, the CDR3 is TGTGCCAGCAGAGAGACTAGCGGGACAGCCTACAATGAGCAGTTCTTC. The full variable domain, with the rest looked up from reference TRBV2 and TRBJ2-1, is EPEVTQTPSHQVTQMGQEVILRCVPISNHLYFYWYRQILGQKVEFLVSFYNNEISEKSEIFDDQFSVERPDGSNFTLKIRSTKLEDSAMYFCASRETSGTAYNEQFFGPGTRLTVL.

This chain's CDR3 is CASSFGQGAYTQYF. CDR3 bases: TGTGCCAGCAGCTTTGGACAGGGGGCGTATACGCAGTATTTT. The chain recombines TRBV14 with TRBJ2-3; 11 nucleotides align to TRBD1. This CDR3 has 14 residues. After removal of 5 bases from V and 7 bases from J, the junction contained 5 bases not matched to a gene. From germline, CDR1 is SGHDN and CDR2 FVKESK.

The rearrangement joins TRBV11-3 to TRBJ2-7, with D unresolved. V shed 3 bases and J shed 4 bases, with 19 bases lying between them. CDR3 size: 16 residues. Per the germline V gene, CDR1 is SGHNT and CDR2 is YENEEA. DNA for the CDR3: TGTGCCAGCAGCTTTAACTCCAACCTTGAGGCGTACGAGCAGTACTTC. Amino acids: CASSFNSNLEAYEQYF.

V is TRBV6-1 and J is TRBJ2-7; tentative D call: TRBD1 (6 bases). Germline lookup yields CDR1 MNHNS and CDR2 SASEGT. This CDR3 region has 16 residues. V gave up 4 bases and J gave up 0 bases, with 16 bases separating them. The CDR3 sequence is CASSVPFGQSSYEQYF. DNA for the CDR3: TGTGCCAGCAGTGTTCCTTTCGGACAGAGCTCCTACGAGCAGTACTTC.

The chain uses TRBV7-2 and TRBJ2-1, with 9 bases identical to TRBD2. The V segment lost 1 base and the J segment 8 bases; nucleotides outside the gene matches: 6. Germline-derived CDR1 and CDR2 are SGHTA and FQGNSA. The CDR3 runs 15 residues. CDR3 in amino acids: CASSLEATSGYEQFF. CDR3 DNA: TGTGCCAGCAGCTTAGAAGCGACTAGCGGATATGAGCAGTTCTTC.

The rearrangement uses TRBV5-1 and TRBJ2-3, with D possibly being TRBD2 (5 bases). Trimming cost V 4 bases and J 2 bases, with 14 bases left between them. CDR1 is SGHRS, CDR2 YFSETQ, per germline. The CDR3 totals 15 residues. The CDR3 is CASSQQSGNTDTQYF. In nucleotides, the CDR3 is TGCGCCAGCAGCCAACAAAGCGGAAACACAGATACGCAGTATTTT.

This chain joins TRBV6-5 and TRBJ2-7; 8 bases are a match to TRBD1. Per the germline V gene, CDR1 is MNHEY and CDR2 is SVGAGI. This CDR3 spans 15 amino acids. Trimming at V came to 5 bases and at J to 6 bases, leaving 12 bases not matched to a gene. In DNA form, the CDR3 reads TGTGCCAGCAGTCCATCAGGGGGCGTTCTGGGCGAGCAGTACTTC. It codes for CASSPSGGVLGEQYF.

The genes are TRBV5-8 and TRBJ2-1; 7 nucleotides match TRBD1. CDR3 size: 16 residues. V lost 0 bases and J lost 6; bases outside the gene matches: 9. In germline, CDR1 is SGHTS, CDR2 YDEGEE. This CDR3 is CASSLELTGLFNEQFF. CDR3 in DNA: TGTGCCAGCAGCTTGGAATTGACAGGGTTGTTCAATGAGCAGTTCTTC.